This T cell receptor beta chain was identified during a study of cytomegalovirus exposure and HLA in healthy donors. As concerns this clone: Its antigen is undetermined.

The V gene end was trimmed by 1 base and the J gene end by 9 bases; junction bases not matched to a gene: 9. The CDR3 has 15 amino acids. Germline loops: CDR1 LGHNA, CDR2 YSLEER. Study-wide points: Apparent HLA restriction characterized most CMV-associated TCR beta chains in a later analysis. Confirmation in vitro established that a few CMV-associated chains were specific for CMV antigens. DRB1 had the most TCR associations and HLA-C the fewest, a later analysis found, with rates varying by HLA locus.

PCR amplification relied on 60 Vbeta primers (plus 13 Jbeta primers). Measured with immunoSEQ multiplex PCR; TCRdb has only the in-frame clones, and not every one. In all, the sample yields about 99,000 clones. Sequenced: PBMCs. This sequence originates from a man aged 40-50 years in good health and CMV-seronegative. This rearrangement joins TRBV4-3 to TRBJ2-1; TRBD2 matches at 7 bases. CDR3: CASSQVVASGGEQFF. The CDR3 coding sequence is TGCGCCAGCAGCCAAGTGGTGGCTAGCGGTGGTGAGCAGTTCTTC.